This entry concerns a single TCR beta chain. The CDR3 loop spans 15 amino acids. The data were obtained in a study of blood T cell repertoires in COVID-19. Study as a whole: COVID-19 samples collected from the United States, Italy and Spain covered acute and convalescent phases.

Sequenced by immunoSEQ multiplex PCR; TCRdb stores in-frame clones only, minus some. Seen here are 120,000 to 150,000 clones, roughly 85% observed once, and the top ten hold roughly 2.5%. The sequencing sample was made of peripheral blood. The chain employs TRBV12-2 and TRBJ1-3; no check of the table's D call, TRBD1, against the DNA was made. TRBV12-2 counts as a pseudogene. The TCR was taken from a human donor with acute or convalescent COVID-19. The donor label of this sample is uncertain. CDR3 protein: CASRLWGPEVGTIYF. The CDR3 nucleotides are TGTGCAAGTCGTTTATGGGGCCCCGAGGTCGGCACCATATATTTT.